These 24 T cell receptor beta chains share one sample of origin, sequenced in a study of technical replicates of blood from several donors. The protocol was immunoSEQ multiplex PCR, while the TCRdb copy is restricted to in-frame clones and leaves out a portion. Altogether approximately 94,000 clones are present, 96% being singletons, with the ten largest covering 0.35% to 0.45%. The sequencing input was T cells isolated from PBMCs. Every receptor here comes from a human donor in good health.

V gene TRBV10-3 combines with J gene TRBJ1-5; TRBD1 matches 7 bases. V lost 10 bases and J lost 5; bases outside the gene matches: 8. The CDR3 spans 13 residues. Germline CDR1 ENHRY, CDR2 SYGVKD. This chain's CDR3 is CATLDRSDQPQHF. The CDR3 DNA reads TGTGCCACCTTGGACAGGTCAGATCAGCCCCAGCATTTT.

V is TRBV29-1 and J is TRBJ1-1; TRBD1 aligns across 9 bases. V lost 7 bases, J lost 7 bases, and 7 bases stayed unmatched. The length of the CDR3 is 12 residues. CDR1 SQVTM and CDR2 ANQGSEA come from the germline V gene. This CDR3 reads CSAKTGGGEAFF. The CDR3 DNA reads as TGCAGCGCCAAAACAGGGGGCGGTGAAGCTTTCTTT.

The J gene is TRBJ2-1, the V gene TRBV5-1, with a weak D call TRBD2 (5 bases). CDR3 length: 14 amino acids. V lost 4 bases and J 5 bases, leaving 13 bases between the germline ends. CDR1 and CDR2 from the germline V gene are SGHRS and YFSETQ. CDR3 DNA: TGCGCCAGCAGCATGCCGGGAATAAACAATGAGCAGTTCTTC. The encoded protein is CASSMPGINNEQFF.

The chain joins TRBV7-9 to TRBJ2-5; the D gene is possibly TRBD2 (6 bases). The germline V gene has CDR1 SEHNR and CDR2 FQNEAQ (reference sequence). Trimming took off 4 bases at V and 4 bases at J, with 13 bases between the two ends. This CDR3 has 14 amino acids. CDR3 in DNA: TGTGCCAGCAGCTGGGGGAGGATTGGAGAGACCCAGTACTTC. It yields the protein CASSWGRIGETQYF.

J is TRBJ2-1 and V is TRBV4-3, with 7 positions matching TRBD2. The trim removed 0 bases at V and 13 bases at J, leaving 6 bases unmatched. Germline CDR1 is LGHNA and CDR2 is YSLEER. The CDR3 extends over 13 amino acids. CDR3 in DNA: TGCGCCAGCAGCCAAGAAACTAGCGCCCGACAGTTCTTC. Translating it yields CASSQETSARQFF.

This chain links TRBV28 with TRBJ1-5, with 8 nucleotides matching TRBD1. V gave up 8 bases and J gave up 4 bases; unmatched junction bases: 7. The CDR3 contains 14 residues. Germline loops: CDR1 MDHEN, CDR2 SYDVKM. The CDR3 DNA sequence: TGTGCCAGCTTTGGACAGGGCCCAAATCAGCCCCAGCATTTT. Protein product: CASFGQGPNQPQHF.

The V and J genes are TRBV5-1 and TRBJ1-5; no definite D call. Germline values: CDR1 SGHRS, CDR2 YFSETQ. Trimming took off 4 bases at V and 0 bases at J, with 11 bases between the two ends. The CDR3 consists of 15 residues. The CDR3 loop reads CASSPIDSSNQPQHF. Written as DNA, the CDR3 is TGCGCCAGCAGCCCCATAGATAGTAGCAATCAGCCCCAGCATTTT.

V and J are TRBV19 and TRBJ2-7, with D maybe TRBD2 (5 bases). The germline gives CDR1 LNHDA, CDR2 SQIVND (reference sequence). CDR3 length equals 15 residues. V was pared by 3 bases and J by 0 bases, with 12 bases between. The CDR3 region is CASSIFLAASYEQYF. CDR3 in DNA: TGTGCCAGTAGTATCTTTCTAGCCGCCTCCTACGAGCAGTACTTC.

The J gene is TRBJ2-1, the V gene TRBV11-3; a weak D match, TRBD1 (6 bases). Germline V gives CDR1 SGHNT, CDR2 YENEEA. The V gene lost 1 base and the J gene lost 0 bases, with 7 bases spanning the gap. This CDR3 comprises 15 residues. The CDR3 sequence is CASSLGGGSYNEQFF. The CDR3 DNA reads as TGTGCCAGCAGCTTAGGAGGGGGCTCCTACAATGAGCAGTTCTTC.

The V call is TRBV10-2, the J call TRBJ1-5; D is uncertain. CDR1 is WSHSY, CDR2 SAAADI, per germline. The V end lost 5 bases, the J end lost 0 bases, and 11 bases lay between the germline ends. CDR3 length equals 15 residues. CDR3 sequence (DNA): TGCGCCAGCAGTTACCCGGGAGATAGCAATCAGCCCCAGCATTTT. Protein product: CASSYPGDSNQPQHF.

The V gene is TRBV5-1, the J gene TRBJ1-5; D remains ambiguous. This CDR3 comprises 15 residues. The V end lost 1 base, the J end lost 2 bases, and 10 bases lay between the germline ends. Per the germline V gene, CDR1 is SGHRS and CDR2 is YFSETQ. CDR3: CASSLNGDGNQPQHF. CDR3 coding DNA: TGCGCCAGCAGCTTGAACGGGGATGGCAATCAGCCCCAGCATTTT.

The gene calls are TRBV19 and TRBJ2-5; 9 positions agree with TRBD2. The V gene's germline CDR1 is LNHDA and CDR2 SQIVND (reference sequence). J lost 5 bases, V lost 2 bases, and 6 bases had no gene match. This CDR3 comprises 15 residues. DNA for the CDR3: TGTGCCAGTAGTATAATAACTAGCGGGTCGGAGACCCAGTACTTC. Translated: CASSIITSGSETQYF.

Points on this clone: The junction differs from germline at one of its ends, possibly a read error. The chain recombines TRBV10-2 with TRBJ1-1, with D unclear. Per germline, CDR1 WSHSY and CDR2 SAAADI. The CDR3 consists of 12 residues. CDR3 sequence (DNA): TGCGCCAGCACTGAGGAGGAAACCGAAGCTTTCTTT. Translating it yields CASTEEETEAFF.

The J gene is TRBJ2-5, the V gene TRBV4-1; D may be TRBD2 (6 bases). Germline V gene lookup returns CDR1 MGHRA and CDR2 YSYEKL. V lost 1 base to trimming and J lost 5 bases, with 11 bases between them. This CDR3 spans 14 amino acids. The CDR3 bases are TGCGCCAGCAGCCAAGTAAGAGGGAGGGAGACCCAGTACTTC. Translation: CASSQVRGRETQYF.

The rearrangement links TRBV4-3 to TRBJ2-3; 7 bases are a match to TRBD2. Germline V gene data show CDR1 as LGHNA and CDR2 as YSLEER. The CDR3 totals 17 residues. V trimming: 2 bases; J trimming: 4 bases; junction bases outside the gene matches: 12. CDR3 protein: CASSQRGPGLLSDTQYF. In DNA form, the CDR3 reads TGCGCCAGCAGCCAACGGGGTCCGGGACTACTATCAGATACGCAGTATTTT.

The chain uses TRBV28 and TRBJ1-1, with 8 positions matching TRBD1. Germline CDR1 MDHEN, CDR2 SYDVKM. J lost 11 bases, V lost 5 bases, and 7 bases had no gene match. CDR3 length: 12 amino acids. CDR3: CASSIRQGQAFF. CDR3 DNA: TGTGCCAGCAGTATCCGACAGGGGCAGGCTTTCTTT.

The chain uses TRBV6-1 and TRBJ2-5; D might be TRBD2 (5 bases). Germline V gene data show CDR1 as MNHNS and CDR2 as SASEGT. This CDR3 has 13 amino acids. V shed 7 bases and J shed 5 bases, with 14 bases lying between them. Written as DNA, the CDR3 is TGTGCCAGCATATCGGGGTTTTCTGAGACCCAGTACTTC. Translation gives CASISGFSETQYF.

The chain recombines TRBV5-6 with TRBJ1-4, with D tentatively TRBD1 (6 bases). This CDR3 region has 13 residues. Trimming removed 2 bases from V and 10 bases from J, with 12 bases in between. CDR1 and CDR2 from the germline V gene are SGHDT and YYEEEE. CDR3 protein: CASSLDRFGKLFF. The CDR3 DNA sequence: TGTGCCAGCAGCTTAGACAGGTTTGGAAAACTGTTTTTT.

The V gene is TRBV4-3, the J gene TRBJ2-7; TRBD2 might be the D (6 bases). Trimming took off 1 base at V and 7 bases at J, with 14 bases between the two ends. The CDR3 length is 14 residues. The germline V gene encodes CDR1 LGHNA and CDR2 YSLEER. CDR3 loop: CASSQVEGSEEQYF. Here the CDR3 DNA reads TGCGCCAGCAGCCAAGTGGAGGGATCCGAGGAGCAGTACTTC.

This rearrangement joins TRBV7-3 to TRBJ1-1; D not certain. V was cut by 0 bases and J by 5 bases, with 10 bases left in between. Germline loops: CDR1 SGHTA, CDR2 FQGTGA. The CDR3 has 14 residues. CDR3 amino acids: CASSLTGSTTEAFF. In nucleotides, the CDR3 is TGTGCCAGCAGCTTAACAGGGAGTACAACTGAAGCTTTCTTT.

The CDR3 spells CASIGEPGNIQYF. The CDR3 DNA follows: TGTGCCAGCATAGGGGAACCGGGAAACATTCAGTACTTC. This rearrangement joins TRBV2 to TRBJ2-4; D is possibly TRBD1 (5 bases). Germline values: CDR1 SNHLY, CDR2 FYNNEI. The CDR3 contains 13 residues. V lost 7 bases, J lost 6 bases, and 13 bases lay in between.

The chain combines TRBV4-2 with TRBJ2-2; D remains unclear. Looked up from germline, CDR1 is LGHNA and CDR2 is YNFKEQ. Trimming took 1 base from V and 4 from J, leaving 10 bases between them. This CDR3 has 15 amino acids. The CDR3 here is CASSQVIAGTGELFF. The CDR3 DNA reads as TGTGCCAGCAGCCAAGTGATAGCCGGCACCGGGGAGCTGTTTTTT.

The chain employs TRBV5-1 and TRBJ2-7; maybe TRBD1 (5 bases). The germline V gene encodes CDR1 SGHRS and CDR2 YFSETQ. The CDR3 is made up of 13 amino acids. V was cut by 0 bases and J by 1 base, with 5 bases left in between. In DNA, the CDR3 is TGCGCCAGCAGCTTGGACAGGTCCTACGAGCAGTACTTC. Protein sequence: CASSLDRSYEQYF.

The rearrangement links TRBV5-1 to TRBJ2-7; TRBD2 matches 7 bases. The CDR3 covers 14 residues. V was clipped by 3 bases and J by 3 bases; unmatched bases: 6. Germline CDR1 is SGHRS and CDR2 is YFSETQ. The CDR3 region is CASSSGLVGYEQYF. The CDR3 nucleotides read TGCGCCAGCAGCTCCGGACTAGTGGGCTACGAGCAGTACTTC.